These 31 T cell receptor beta chains came from one sample sequenced in a study of cytomegalovirus exposure and HLA in healthy donors. PCR used 60 Vbeta primers and 13 Jbeta primers. Profiling relied on immunoSEQ multiplex PCR, and the TCRdb table lists in-frame clones only, not all of them. The sample shows over 140,000 clones, around 80% of them seen only once. The specimen sequenced was PBMCs. These TCRs come from a man in his forties or fifties in good health and CMV-seronegative.

Here the CDR3 reads CASSYSRAGVGQPQHF. The CDR3 nucleotides are TGTGCCAGCAGTTACTCGAGGGCAGGGGTCGGGCAGCCCCAGCATTTT. The J gene is TRBJ1-5, the V gene TRBV6-5; tentative D call: TRBD1 (6 bases). This CDR3 contains 16 residues. Trimming cost V 0 bases and J 7 bases, with 16 bases left between them. CDR1 is MNHEY, CDR2 SVGAGI, per germline.

A few counts support this clone. The DNA for the CDR3 is TGCGCCAGCAGCTTGGGTCGGTGGCGGATTGAGGTGGACACTGAAGCTTTCTTT. As protein: CASSLGRWRIEVDTEAFF. The chain combines TRBV5-1 with TRBJ1-1; D is ambiguous. Germline CDR1 is SGHRS and CDR2 is YFSETQ. V lost 0 bases and J lost 3, with 21 bases in between. This CDR3 has 18 amino acids.

This clone was counted a single time. The chain has TRBV4-2 and TRBJ2-7, with TRBD2 as a possible D gene (6 bases). Between the trimmed V and J ends, which lost 2 bases and 4 bases, there was a span of 18 bases. CDR1 LGHNA and CDR2 YNFKEQ come from the germline V gene. There are 16 residues in the CDR3. The CDR3 DNA reads TGTGCCAGCAGCCAACCAGCGGGTGGCTTCCCGTACGAGCAGTACTTC. Protein sequence: CASSQPAGGFPYEQYF.

The rearrangement uses TRBV12-5 and TRBJ2-3; maybe TRBD2 (5 bases). The CDR3 is 14 residues long. Trimming stripped 0 bases from V and 3 bases from J, with 7 bases between. The germline CDR1 and CDR2 sequences are LGHNT and FRNRAP. The CDR3 nucleotides are TGTGCTAGTGGTTTGGTACCGGGGACAGATACGCAGTATTTT. Its translation: CASGLVPGTDTQYF. Based on the CDR3 plus reference TRBV12-5 and TRBJ2-3, the full variable domain is DARVTQTPRHKVTEMGQEVTMRCQPILGHNTVFWYRQTMMQGLELLAYFRNRAPLDDSGMPKDRFSAEMPDATLATLKIQPSEPRDSAVYFCASGLVPGTDTQYFGPGTRLTVL.

The V and J genes are TRBV7-6 and TRBJ2-3; maybe TRBD2 (6 bases). This CDR3 contains 17 residues. The V end lost 4 bases, the J end lost 5 bases, and 22 bases lay between the germline ends. Germline CDR1 reads SGHVS; CDR2 reads FNYEAQ. Written as DNA, the CDR3 is TGTGCCAGCAGCTCCCAAACGCCACGGGAGTGGGGAGATACGCAGTATTTT. Translating it yields CASSSQTPREWGDTQYF.

This chain links TRBV15 with TRBJ2-1; the D is unclear. V was pared by 0 bases and J by 1 base, with 7 bases between. The CDR3 is 15 amino acids. Per the germline V gene, CDR1 is LNHNV and CDR2 is YYDKDF (reference sequence). The CDR3 reads CATSRDPGSYNEQFF. In DNA, the CDR3 is TGTGCCACCAGCAGAGATCCCGGTTCCTACAATGAGCAGTTCTTC.

This chain links TRBV5-1 with TRBJ1-1, with a tentative D call TRBD1 (5 bases). The CDR3 loop spans 17 amino acids. V lost 2 bases and J lost 0, with 17 bases in between. The V gene's germline CDR1 is SGHRS and CDR2 YFSETQ. CDR3 region: CASSFFGQGTMNTEAFF. Here the CDR3 DNA reads TGCGCCAGCAGCTTTTTCGGGCAGGGAACTATGAACACTGAAGCTTTCTTT.

The chain joins TRBV9 to TRBJ1-5, with 7 bases identical to TRBD1. V was clipped by 4 bases and J by 2 bases; unmatched bases: 3. The CDR3 has 14 amino acids. Germline CDR1 and CDR2: SGDLS and YYNGEE. In DNA form, the CDR3 reads TGTGCCAGCAGCCAGGGGGGAGGCAATCAGCCCCAGCATTTT. Its protein product is CASSQGGGNQPQHF.

The table lists this clone with a few counts. V usage is TRBV6-1 and J usage is TRBJ1-4, with D uncertain. Trimming took 4 bases from V and 12 from J, leaving 12 bases between them. The CDR3 covers 12 residues. Germline CDR1 reads MNHNS; CDR2 reads SASEGT. CDR3 amino acids: CASSGDWRELFF. The CDR3 DNA is TGTGCCAGCAGTGGAGACTGGCGGGAACTGTTTTTT.

The chain links TRBV30 to TRBJ1-4; D is undetermined. There are 13 residues in the CDR3. Per the germline V gene, CDR1 is GTSNPN and CDR2 is SVGIG (reference sequence). Trimming cost V 6 bases and J 0 bases, with 8 bases left between them. The CDR3 sequence is CACYGPTNEKLFF. As DNA, the CDR3 is TGTGCCTGCTACGGTCCAACTAATGAAAAACTGTTTTTT.

This chain joins TRBV11-1 and TRBJ2-7; 12 nucleotides agree with TRBD1. There are 16 residues in the CDR3. Unmatched junction bases numbered 6, after V lost 4 bases and J lost 2 bases. Germline V gives CDR1 SGHAT, CDR2 FQDESV (reference sequence). CDR3 loop: CASSSAGTGGAYEQYF. In nucleotides, the CDR3 is TGTGCCAGCAGCTCCGCCGGGACAGGGGGCGCCTACGAGCAGTACTTC.

This chain uses TRBV4-1 with TRBJ2-2; no clear D. The V and J ends lost 3 bases and 2 bases respectively, with 10 bases between them. CDR3 length equals 15 residues. Per the germline V gene, CDR1 is MGHRA and CDR2 is YSYEKL. CDR3 DNA sequence: TGCGCCAGCAGCCAGAACCGGTTAAACACCGGGGAGCTGTTTTTT. Residues: CASSQNRLNTGELFF.

The chain couples TRBV7-8 to TRBJ1-4; 8 nucleotides line up with TRBD1. Germline values: CDR1 SGHVS, CDR2 FQNEAQ. J lost 8 bases, V lost 2 bases, and 13 bases had no gene match. This CDR3 region has 17 residues. The CDR3 bases are TGTGCCAGCAGCTTATCGCCCCCAGGGGGCGCCTCCGAAAAACTGTTTTTT. Translating it yields CASSLSPPGGASEKLFF.

V gene TRBV29-1 combines with J gene TRBJ2-1; 8 bases map to TRBD2. There are 16 residues in the CDR3. Germline CDR1 reads SQVTM; CDR2 reads ANQGSEA. Trimming took 6 bases from V and 5 from J; bases not matched to a gene: 15. The CDR3 bases are TGCAGCGTCCCTCAGAGGAATACGGGAGGGGACAATGAGCAGTTCTTC. It yields the protein CSVPQRNTGGDNEQFF.

The V call is TRBV27, the J call TRBJ2-7, with 11 bases identical to TRBD1. The germline V gene encodes CDR1 MNHEY and CDR2 SMNVEV (reference sequence). J gave up 3 bases and V 2 bases, and 3 bases lay outside the gene matches. CDR3 length: 15 amino acids. The CDR3 loop is CASSLRGQGVYEQYF. As DNA, the CDR3 is TGTGCCAGCAGTTTACGGGGACAGGGGGTCTACGAGCAGTACTTC.

This sequence joins TRBV25-1 and TRBJ2-3; 12 bases are shared with TRBD2. This CDR3 spans 17 amino acids. Germline trimming cut 4 bases from V and 0 bases from J; bases unmatched to any gene: 5. In germline, CDR1 is MGHDK, CDR2 SYGVNS. The CDR3 DNA follows: TGTGCCAGCAGTGCCACTAGCGGGAGGTTTAGCACAGATACGCAGTATTTT. Translating gives CASSATSGRFSTDTQYF.

The chain employs TRBV5-4 and TRBJ2-2, with 9 bases aligning to TRBD1. Germline lookup yields CDR1 SGHNT and CDR2 YYREEE (reference sequence). This CDR3 has 15 amino acids. Trimming took 4 bases from V and 3 from J; bases not matched to a gene: 4. CDR3 bases: TGTGCCAGCAGCGGGACAGGGCGAGACACCGGGGAGCTGTTTTTT. Amino acid sequence: CASSGTGRDTGELFF.

This chain links TRBV29-1 with TRBJ2-7, with 7 bases matching TRBD2. Germline CDR1 SQVTM, CDR2 ANQGSEA. The CDR3 consists of 15 residues. The junction had 15 bases not matched to a gene; V was cut back by 1 base and J by 9 bases. Here the CDR3 DNA reads TGCAGCGTTGAAGTTAGGAGCGGGGCCTACGAAGCGCAGTACTTC. It codes for CSVEVRSGAYEAQYF.

The gene calls are TRBV25-1 and TRBJ2-3, with 12 nucleotides matching TRBD2. J was trimmed by 2 bases and V by 5 bases; bases with no gene match: 11. The CDR3 sequence is 18 residues long. From germline, CDR1 is MGHDK and CDR2 SYGVNS. The CDR3 protein is CASSPPSGRARYTDTQYF. CDR3 DNA: TGTGCCAGCAGTCCACCTAGCGGGAGGGCCCGATACACAGATACGCAGTATTTT.

The chain carries TRBV13 and TRBJ1-3, with D uncertain. The CDR3 is 16 amino acids. The germline V gene encodes CDR1 PRHDT and CDR2 FYEKMQ (reference sequence). The ends were cut back, 2 bases at V and 0 bases at J, with 11 bases in the middle. In DNA form, the CDR3 reads TGTGCCAGCAGCTTAACCCGACAAAGCTCTGGAAACACCATATATTTT. Protein product: CASSLTRQSSGNTIYF.

The V gene is TRBV25-1, the J gene TRBJ1-2; maybe TRBD1 (5 bases). The germline CDR1 and CDR2 sequences are MGHDK and SYGVNS. The CDR3 is 14 amino acids. V lost 2 bases, J lost 4 bases, and 11 bases lay in between. The CDR3 sequence: CASSERGEGYGYTF. The CDR3 DNA reads TGTGCCAGCAGTGAACGGGGGGAGGGCTATGGCTACACCTTC.

This chain joins TRBV6-5 and TRBJ2-7; weak D call: TRBD1 (5 bases). Trimming cost V 4 bases and J 4 bases, with 17 bases left between them. CDR1 MNHEY and CDR2 SVGAGI come from the germline V gene. The CDR3 has 15 residues. The CDR3 bases are TGTGCCAGCAGTTCCTTAGGGGTGGGGATATACGAGCAGTACTTC. Its translation: CASSSLGVGIYEQYF.

CDR3: CASSSRDRGNEQFF. CDR3 coding DNA: TGTGCCAGCAGCTCAAGGGACAGAGGGAATGAGCAGTTCTTC. The chain has TRBV11-3 and TRBJ2-1; 7 bases are shared with TRBD1. Germline loops: CDR1 SGHNT, CDR2 YENEEA. The V and J ends lost 4 bases and 7 bases, in that order; junction bases with no gene match: 7. CDR3 length equals 14 residues. Full variable domain (rest looked up from reference TRBV11-3 and TRBJ2-1): EAGVVQSPRYKIIEKKQPVAFWCNPISGHNTLYWYLQNLGQGPELLIRYENEEAVDDSQLPKDRFSAERLKGVDSTLKIQPAELGDSAVYLCASSSRDRGNEQFFGPGTRLTVL.

The rearrangement joins TRBV30 to TRBJ2-5; maybe TRBD2 (5 bases). The DNA end is a closer match to TRBJ2-7, so the J assignment may be wrong. The CDR3 has 14 residues. Germline lookup yields CDR1 GTSNPN and CDR2 SVGIG (reference sequence). As DNA, the CDR3 is TGTGCCTGGAACCGAGCGGTGACCTCCTACGAGCAGTACTTC. It codes for CAWNRAVTSYEQYF.

The V and J genes are TRBV19 and TRBJ2-1; no clear D gene. The CDR3 is 15 residues long. Trimming removed 5 bases at V and 7 bases at J, with 18 bases between. Germline V CDR1 and CDR2: LNHDA, SQIVND (reference sequence). The CDR3 DNA is TGTGCCAGTAGTGTCGAAGCGTTTCGAATGAATGAGCAGTTCTTC. Amino acids: CASSVEAFRMNEQFF.

This clone was picked up one time. The chain links TRBV9 to TRBJ2-7, with TRBD1 identical over 8 bases. Germline lookup yields CDR1 SGDLS and CDR2 YYNGEE. This CDR3 contains 15 residues. J gave up 2 bases and V 2 bases, and 6 bases lay outside the gene matches. The CDR3 loop reads CASSVAGQGPYEQYF. DNA for the CDR3: TGTGCCAGCAGCGTTGCTGGACAGGGCCCCTACGAGCAGTACTTC.

This clone showed up just a few times. This sequence joins TRBV9 and TRBJ1-6; no reliable D call. The CDR3 sequence is 13 residues long. V shed 3 bases and J shed 5 bases, with 6 bases lying between them. CDR1 is SGDLS, CDR2 YYNGEE, per germline. CDR3 in DNA: TGTGCCAGCAGCGCCGGAGATAATTCACCCCTCCACTTT. Protein: CASSAGDNSPLHF.

The J gene is TRBJ2-2, the V gene TRBV28; 10 positions match TRBD1. Trimming removed 6 bases from V and 1 base from J; junction bases left unmatched: 5. The CDR3 length is 16 residues. Germline CDR1 and CDR2: MDHEN and SYDVKM. The CDR3 here is CASRGQGKLNTGELFF. The CDR3, as DNA: TGTGCCAGCAGGGGACAGGGGAAGTTGAACACCGGGGAGCTGTTTTTT.

In its sample, this clone was seen once. The rearrangement joins TRBV18 to TRBJ2-7; the match to TRBD2 covers 11 bases. CDR1 KGHSH and CDR2 LQKENI come from the germline V gene. The CDR3 runs to 15 residues. J was trimmed by 7 bases and V by 1 base; bases with no gene match: 6. CDR3 residues: CASSPRSGGAREQYF. In nucleotides, the CDR3 is TGTGCCAGCTCACCACGTAGCGGGGGGGCGAGGGAGCAGTACTTC.

The CDR3 nucleotides are TGTGCCAGCAGCCTGACAGACGTACAAGAGACCCAGTACTTC. Its translation: CASSLTDVQETQYF. This sequence joins TRBV7-9 and TRBJ2-5; D possibly corresponds to TRBD1 (5 bases). V gave up 5 bases and J gave up 2 bases, with 12 bases separating them. CDR3 length: 14 residues. Germline V lookup: CDR1 SEHNR, CDR2 FQNEAQ (reference sequence). The entire variable domain, with the rest obtained from reference TRBV7-9 and TRBJ2-5, is as follows: DTGVSQNPRHKITKRGQNVTFRCDPISEHNRLYWYRQTLGQGPEFLTYFQNEAQLEKSRLLSDRFSAERPKGSFSTLEIQRTEQGDSAMYLCASSLTDVQETQYFGPGTRLLVL.

This chain links TRBV7-9 with TRBJ2-5; tentative D call: TRBD1 (5 bases). There are 15 residues in the CDR3. From germline, CDR1 is SEHNR and CDR2 FQNEAQ (reference sequence). The V end was cut by 7 bases, the J end by 1 base, with 16 bases between. This CDR3 reads CASIPQGRSQETQYF. CDR3 in DNA: TGTGCCAGCATCCCTCAGGGAAGGAGCCAAGAGACCCAGTACTTC.